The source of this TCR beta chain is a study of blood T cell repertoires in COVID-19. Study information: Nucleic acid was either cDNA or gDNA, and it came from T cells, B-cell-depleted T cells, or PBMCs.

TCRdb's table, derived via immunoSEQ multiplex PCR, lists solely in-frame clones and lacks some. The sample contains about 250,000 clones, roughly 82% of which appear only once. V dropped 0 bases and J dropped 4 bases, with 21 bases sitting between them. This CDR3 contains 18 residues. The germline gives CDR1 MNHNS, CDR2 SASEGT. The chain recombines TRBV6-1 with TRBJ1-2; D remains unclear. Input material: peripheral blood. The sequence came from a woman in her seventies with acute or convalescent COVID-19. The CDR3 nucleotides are TGTGCCAGCAGTGAAGCGCTAGGATTTAGCTCGAGGGTCTATGGCTACACCTTC. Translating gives CASSEALGFSSRVYGYTF.